In this sample, the clone carrying this T cell receptor beta chain turned up once. The V gene lost 5 bases and the J gene lost 8 bases, with 22 bases spanning the gap. CDR1 is MNHEY and CDR2 is SVGAGI in the germline V gene. The length of the CDR3 is 15 residues. These data belong to a study of T cell responses to AZD1222 COVID-19 vaccine. The data were produced by immunoSEQ multiplex PCR, yet TCRdb's version contains in-frame clones alone and is incomplete. Here the sample spans tens of thousands of clones, about 88% being singletons. This chain connects TRBV6-5 to TRBJ2-7; TRBD1 is a possible D gene (5 bases). This sample comprised peripheral blood, obtained on day 0 of AZD1222 vaccination. This receptor was obtained from an adult in good health. The CDR3 sequence is CASSNRGSVKTKQYF. Here the CDR3 DNA reads TGTGCCAGCAGTAATAGGGGATCGGTCAAGACAAAGCAGTACTTC.